This TCR beta chain was obtained from a study of identifying expanded T cells in peripheral blood. General observations from the study: Roughly two-week clone count variance significantly increased as total template count grew. Differentially abundant clones: about 1.3 between replicates, about 17 at about 13 days, less than 20 at four.

Collection occurred without any documented infections or immune events in donors. This CDR3 spans 15 amino acids. V was pared by 0 bases and J by 3 bases, with 13 bases between. Germline CDR1 and CDR2: SGHDT and YYEEEE. Note on this clone: The antigen remains unidentified.

TCRdb keeps only in-frame clones here, not all; method: immunoSEQ multiplex PCR. The sample holds some 72,000 clones, roughly 90% seen once. Sample: blood. This chain links TRBV5-6 with TRBJ2-7; the D gene is possibly TRBD2 (6 bases). The origin of this receptor is a person aged 18 to 70 in good health. In DNA, the CDR3 is TGTGCCAGCAGCTTGGCCTACAGCGGGTTCTACGAGCAGTACTTC. It translates to CASSLAYSGFYEQYF.